The rows below give T cell receptor beta chains drawn from one sample of a study of T cell responses to AZD1222 COVID-19 vaccine. Sequencing used immunoSEQ multiplex PCR; TCRdb keeps in-frame clones, though not all of them. This table has some 120,000 clones, over 75% appearing once. Sample: peripheral blood, taken on day 0 of AZD1222 vaccination. The receptors originated from an adult in good health. Both conserved end residues are trimmed from each CDR3.

V gene	J gene	CDR3 protein
TRBV28	TRBJ2-3	ASKGGTNTQY
TRBV9	TRBJ2-7	ASREGATREVIHEQY
TRBV29-1	TRBJ2-1	SVELGRSSYNEQF
TRBV11-2	TRBJ1-1	ASSLTTTEAF
TRBV28	TRBJ2-1	ASSSPAGVNEQF
TRBV15	TRBJ2-7	ATAPGGRHEQY
TRBV11-3	TRBJ1-1	ASSLVAGANTEAF
TRBV2	TRBJ1-2	ASSEREGRVYGYT
TRBV5-4	TRBJ2-3	ASSLDPGQGTDTQY
TRBV27	TRBJ1-2	ASSLSITETYGYT
TRBV19	TRBJ2-7	ASSDRTKTYEQY
TRBV3-1/TRBV3-2	TRBJ2-7	ASSQVAFYEQY
TRBV25-1	TRBJ1-3	ASSDGALRNTIY
TRBV21-1	TRBJ2-7	ASSKIVSGHLTYEQY
TRBV27	TRBJ2-7	ASSSESSIPYEQY
TRBV6-5	TRBJ1-2	ASSWTASLGYT
TRBV7-9	TRBJ2-7	ASSLVSSGRDEQY
TRBV7-3	TRBJ2-3	ASSLTREGAGGADTQY
TRBV28	TRBJ1-5	ASSYTYRGQRANQPQH
TRBV4-1	TRBJ1-6	ASSQDLGARSPLH
TRBV27	TRBJ2-1	ASSYDSATYNEQF
TRBV10-3	TRBJ2-2	AISERGPPTGELF
TRBV5-3	TRBJ1-2	ARSLGVWVSYGYT
TRBV11-2	TRBJ1-4	ASSLAPQGGKNEKLF
TRBV15	TRBJ1-2	ATGGSGVQGIFGYT
TRBV3-1/TRBV3-2	TRBJ1-2	ASSQGMGAGGYT
TRBV6-5	TRBJ1-2	ASSYRAQSHGYT
TRBV9	TRBJ1-1	ASGQGNTEAF
TRBV28	TRBJ1-6	ASSLARAVNSPLH
TRBV2	TRBJ1-6	ASRLGQGNSPLH
TRBV28	TRBJ1-2	ASSFIGQGGSYGYT
TRBV5-1	TRBJ1-2	ASSWGTVLNYGYT
TRBV28	TRBJ1-6	ASSPRRTPINSPLH
TRBV6-6	TRBJ2-3	ASRHGAGLSADTQY
TRBV9	TRBJ1-4	ASSVAGTGYEKLF
TRBV4-1	TRBJ2-7	ASSRAVGLEQY
TRBV4-1	TRBJ2-3	ASSQGLAGGTDTQY
TRBV29-1	TRBJ2-1	SVEQASGGSYNEQF
TRBV4-1	TRBJ1-2	ASSPAGGANYGYT
TRBV30	TRBJ2-2	AWSAGSGHTGELF
TRBV7-9	TRBJ1-1	ASSLPGGPNTEAF
TRBV27	TRBJ2-1	ASSFNGITTGVGNEQF
TRBV30	TRBJ1-4	ACPGQGPEKLF
TRBV7-3	TRBJ2-1	ASSLAGQGNEQF
TRBV19	TRBJ2-2	AAAGANTGELF
TRBV4-1	TRBJ2-7	ASSHVVTGGYEQY
TRBV2	TRBJ2-1	ASGSLQGRAYNEQF
TRBV3-1/TRBV3-2	TRBJ2-2	ASASHWEVLTGELF
TRBV11-3	TRBJ2-5	ASSLGVSQGAEETQY
TRBV7-8	TRBJ1-6	ASSAGQRGSPLH
TRBV19	TRBJ2-1	ASWGLGNEQF
TRBV11-2	TRBJ2-6	ASSLINPSYSGANVLT
TRBV27	TRBJ1-1	ASRQMGLRELHTEAF
TRBV3-1/TRBV3-2	TRBJ1-2	ASSPDTNHGYT
TRBV3-1/TRBV3-2	TRBJ1-2	ASSQEGANYGYT